The rows below give T cell receptor beta chains drawn from one sample of a study of metastatic and nonmetastatic thyroid tumors. MiXCR re-clonotyped the PCR reads for TCRdb. Of about 56,000 clones detected, 25% to 35% appear once; the ten largest clones hold about 16%. The sequenced sample consisted of blood. The origin of the receptors is a female donor with papillary thyroid cancer or a benign thyroid nodule (not recorded which). Some clones in this sample may be carry-over from other donors' samples. The CDR3 runs from the conserved cysteine through the conserved F or W. The D gene is left open where the match is weak. Where a row states a size, it is once, few, many or the class of an expanded clone; other rows omit it.

j_call: TRBJ1-1; v_call: TRBV11-2; clone_size: NA; d_call: NA; cdr3_aa: CVSSLGSQSEAFF; cdr3_nt: TGTGTCAGCAGCTTAGGCTCCCAGTCTGAAGCTTTCTTT
j_call: TRBJ2-7; v_call: TRBV6-1; clone_size: NA; d_call: TRBD2; cdr3_aa: CASSRREESYEQYF; cdr3_nt: TGTGCCAGCAGTAGACGGGAGGAATCCTACGAGCAGTACTTC
j_call: TRBJ1-2; v_call: TRBV4-1; clone_size: NA; d_call: NA; cdr3_aa: CASSQVRGGGDGYTF; cdr3_nt: TGCGCCAGCAGCCAAGTACGTGGTGGGGGCGATGGCTACACCTTC
j_call: TRBJ2-3; v_call: TRBV6-1; clone_size: few; d_call: NA; cdr3_aa: CASSQGHHTQYF; cdr3_nt: TGTGCCAGCAGCCAGGGGCACCATACGCAGTATTTT
j_call: TRBJ2-7; v_call: TRBV2; clone_size: NA; d_call: NA; cdr3_aa: CASTQPGLYEQYF; cdr3_nt: TGTGCCAGCACCCAACCTGGACTCTACGAGCAGTACTTC
j_call: TRBJ2-1; v_call: TRBV6-2/TRBV6-3; clone_size: few; d_call: TRBD2; cdr3_aa: CASSYWSSGYHNEQFF; cdr3_nt: TGTGCCAGCAGTTACTGGTCTAGCGGGTACCACAATGAGCAGTTCTTC
j_call: TRBJ1-6; v_call: TRBV7-2; clone_size: NA; d_call: NA; cdr3_aa: CASRPRNTNSPLHF; cdr3_nt: TGTGCCAGCAGGCCGCGGAATACTAATTCACCCCTCCACTTT
j_call: TRBJ1-2; v_call: TRBV10-1; clone_size: many; d_call: NA; cdr3_aa: CASSESAGYGYTF; cdr3_nt: TGCGCCAGCAGTGAGTCGGCAGGGTATGGCTACACCTTC
j_call: TRBJ2-2; v_call: TRBV12-3/TRBV12-4; clone_size: few; d_call: TRBD2; cdr3_aa: CASSPPGGSRTGELFF; cdr3_nt: TGTGCCAGCAGTCCGCCTGGCGGGAGCAGGACCGGGGAGCTGTTTTTT
j_call: TRBJ2-1; v_call: TRBV19; clone_size: few; d_call: TRBD2; cdr3_aa: CASRTQLAGGMWNEQFF; cdr3_nt: TGTGCCAGTAGAACCCAACTAGCGGGAGGTATGTGGAATGAGCAGTTCTTC
j_call: TRBJ2-1; v_call: TRBV20-1; clone_size: NA; d_call: TRBD2; cdr3_aa: CSARLGGRLIEQFF; cdr3_nt: TGCAGTGCTCGGCTGGGCGGGAGGTTGATTGAGCAGTTCTTC
j_call: TRBJ2-7; v_call: TRBV6-2/TRBV6-3; clone_size: NA; d_call: TRBD1; cdr3_aa: CASRTGQYEQYF; cdr3_nt: TGTGCCAGCAGAACGGGACAGTACGAGCAGTACTTC
j_call: TRBJ2-7; v_call: TRBV18; clone_size: NA; d_call: NA; cdr3_aa: CASRTTIYEQYF; cdr3_nt: TGTGCCAGCCGGACTACAATCTATGAGCAGTACTTC